This T cell receptor beta chain was found in a study of blood T cell repertoires in COVID-19. Whole-study context: Acute and convalescent COVID-19 specimens originated in the United States, Italy and Spain.

Seattle cases were enrolled at active infection and followed longitudinally. Assay: immunoSEQ multiplex PCR; the TCRdb copy retains only in-frame clones and omits some. The sample includes roughly 440,000 clones, 88% of them seen just once. Unmatched junction bases numbered 10, after V lost 5 bases and J lost 7 bases. The CDR3 runs to 14 residues. The germline CDR1 and CDR2 sequences are SGHVS and FQNEAQ. This receptor was identified in a woman in her forties or fifties with COVID-19, enrolled during active disease. Sequenced material: peripheral blood. The chain links TRBV7-8 to TRBJ2-5; 7 bases match TRBD1. DNA of the CDR3: TGTGCCAGCAGCCCAGACAGGGTTCGCGGGACCCAGTACTTC. Protein sequence: CASSPDRVRGTQYF.